This T cell receptor beta chain was found in a study of tumor-infiltrating lymphocytes in localized non-small cell lung cancer. Notes on the study in general: Tumor T-cell fraction from TCR sequencing was not associated with recurrence-free survival (p = 0.61). Compared with uninvolved lung, tumors showed higher T cell infiltration by TCRbeta sequencing.

With regard to this clone: Its antigen is undetermined.

Germline V CDR1 and CDR2: MNHNY, SVGAGI (reference sequence). The length of the CDR3 is 8 residues. The V gene lost 8 bases and the J gene lost 12 bases, with 7 bases spanning the gap. TCRdb keeps only in-frame clones here, not all; method: immunoSEQ multiplex PCR. Of about 7,100 clones in the sample, over 75% were seen once. The sequenced sample was lung tumor tissue. The rearrangement joins TRBV6-6 to TRBJ1-2; D possibly corresponds to TRBD1 (5 bases). The receptor was isolated from a human donor with non-small cell lung cancer. CDR3 loop: CASAGDTF. DNA of the CDR3: TGTGCCAGCGCGGGGGACACCTTC.